This T cell receptor (beta chain) was retrieved from a study of blood T cell repertoires in COVID-19. The method was immunoSEQ multiplex PCR; TCRdb's version includes in-frame clones alone and lacks a portion of them. The data show 110,000 or so clones, more than 80% seen once. V lost 4 bases and J lost 0, with 10 bases in between. CDR1 is MNHEY and CDR2 is SVGAGI in the germline V gene. CDR3 length: 15 residues. The specimen sequenced was peripheral blood. The chain employs TRBV6-5 and TRBJ1-5; D perhaps matches TRBD1 (6 bases). The sequence came from a woman aged 60-70 years with COVID-19, enrolled during active disease. CDR3 DNA: TGTGCCAGCAGTTCAGGGGATGATAGCAATCAGCCCCAGCATTTT. Protein sequence: CASSSGDDSNQPQHF.